What follows is one T cell receptor beta chain and its context. These data originate in a study of tumor-infiltrating lymphocytes in localized non-small cell lung cancer. Measured with immunoSEQ multiplex PCR; TCRdb has only the in-frame clones, and not every one. The table shows 15,000 to 20,000 clones, with around 72% occurring only once. Germline CDR1 reads MDHEN; CDR2 reads SYDVKM. The CDR3 consists of 12 residues. V shed 1 base and J shed 13 bases, with 11 bases lying between them. This receptor was obtained from a human donor with non-small cell lung cancer. The sample taken for sequencing was lung tumor tissue. The chain has TRBV28 and TRBJ1-5; D is unresolved. This chain's CDR3 is CASSLSDGRQHF. In DNA form, the CDR3 reads TGTGCCAGCAGTTTATCTGACGGGCGACAGCATTTT. Based on the CDR3 plus reference TRBV28 and TRBJ1-5, the full variable domain is DVKVTQSSRYLVKRTGEKVFLECVQDMDHENMFWYRQDPGLGLRLIYFSYDVKMKEKGDIPEGYSVSREKKERFSLILESASTNQTSMYLCASSLSDGRQHFGDGTRLSIL.